The rows below give T cell receptor beta chains drawn from one sample of a study of blood T cells in healthy people across ages. MiXCR, applied by TCRdb to the 5' RACE reads, yields one record per CDR3 protein. The sample records 700,000 or so distinct CDR3 sequences, roughly two fifths being singletons. Sequencing input: blood. Receptors originate from a man aged 80 or over in good health. Both conserved end residues are part of each CDR3. Each record gives: clone size, D gene, J gene, V gene, CDR3 DNA, CDR3 protein. A D gene is named only where the DNA matches it firmly. Size values are once, few and many counts, or a class for expanded clones, and some rows have none.

. TRBD2 TRBJ2-5 TRBV25-1 TGTGCCAGCAGTGAAACCCCCCCCGGACGGGGGGGCCCAGAGACCCAGTACTTC CASSETPPGRGGPETQYF
. TRBD1 TRBJ2-7 TRBV11-2 TGTGCCAGCAGCTTAGTTCAGGGGGCCCAGACTGGCGAGCAGTACTTC CASSLVQGAQTGEQYF
few TRBD1 TRBJ2-7 TRBV6-5 TGTGCCAGCAGTCCCGGGACAGGGGGATCAGCCGAGCAGTACTTC CASSPGTGGSAEQYF
. TRBD2 TRBJ2-5 TRBV3-1 TGTGCCAGCAGCCCACCCCTAAACGGGGGGGGGCTGGAGACCCAGTACTTC CASSPPLNGGGLETQYF
many . TRBJ2-7 TRBV29-1 TGCAGCGTTGGCCATAGCGGTACCGAGCAGTACTTC CSVGHSGTEQYF
few TRBD2 TRBJ2-5 TRBV3-1 TGTGCCAGCACCCAAGGACTAGCGGGCGGGGAGACCCAGTACTTC CASTQGLAGGETQYF
. TRBD2 TRBJ2-7 TRBV3-1 TGTGCCAGCACCTCCCGACTAGCGGGAGACTACGAGCAGTACTTC CASTSRLAGDYEQYF
. TRBD1 TRBJ1-6 TRBV12-3/TRBV12-4 TGTGCCAGCAGTTTAAGGTACTCGGGACAGCTTAATTCACCCCTCCACTTT CASSLRYSGQLNSPLHF
few TRBD1 TRBJ1-2 TRBV12-3/TRBV12-4 TGTGCCAGCAGTGGTGGACAGGTCTATGGCTACACCTTC CASSGGQVYGYTF
. TRBD1 TRBJ2-3 TRBV4-1 TGCGCCAGCAGTCGCCAACAGGGGGCCGAAGATACGCAGTATTTT CASSRQQGAEDTQYF
. TRBD1 TRBJ1-2 TRBV7-2 TGTGCCAGCAGCTTAGAGGGTTTCGAGGGGGCTCGGGGCTACACCTTC CASSLEGFEGARGYTF
. . TRBJ2-7 TRBV15 TGTGCCACCAGCTTGGAGGGGGGAGGCTACGAGCAGTACTTC CATSLEGGGYEQYF